These 25 T cell receptor beta chains were sequenced from one sample in a study of blood T cell repertoires in COVID-19. The table came from immunoSEQ multiplex PCR; TCRdb's copy has only in-frame clones and leaves some out. The data show some 200,000 clones, about 88% seen once. Sequencing was done on a sample of PBMCs or T cells enriched from blood (not recorded which). The receptors derive from a woman between 18 and 30 years old who had recovered from COVID-19.

V usage is TRBV7-2 and J usage is TRBJ1-1; no firm D call. CDR1 SGHTA and CDR2 FQGNSA come from the germline V gene. This CDR3 has 13 residues. The V and J ends lost 1 base and 0 bases respectively, with 3 bases between them. As DNA, the CDR3 is TGTGCCAGCAGCTTAGGTATGAACACTGAAGCTTTCTTT. Its translation is CASSLGMNTEAFF.

A note on this clone: Mismatch with germline at one junction end may stem from a read error. The gene calls are TRBV11-2 and TRBJ2-7; D might be TRBD2 (8 bases). The CDR3 covers 11 residues. The germline gives CDR1 SGHAT, CDR2 FQNNGV. CDR3 amino acids: CASTQGGTSHF. CDR3 coding DNA: TGTGCCAGCACCCAGGGGGGGACTAGTCACTTC. Complete variable domain (other parts from reference TRBV11-2 and TRBJ2-7): EAGVAQSPRYKIIEKRQSVAFWCNPISGHATLYWYQQILGQGPKLLIQFQNNGVVDDSQLPKDRFSAERLKGVDSTLKIQPAKLEDSAVYLCASTQGGTSHFGPGTRLTVT.

V is TRBV5-6 and J is TRBJ2-7; D possibly corresponds to TRBD1 (7 bases). This CDR3 region has 17 residues. Germline values: CDR1 SGHDT, CDR2 YYEEEE. The germline V and J ends were trimmed by 7 bases and 4 bases, with 27 bases remaining between them. CDR3 residues: CASPRRGPRSNTYEQYF. In DNA form, the CDR3 reads TGTGCCAGCCCTAGGAGGGGGCCCAGGAGCAACACATACGAGCAGTACTTC.

The chain is built from TRBV4-1 and TRBJ2-1; TRBD1 aligns across 7 bases. Germline-derived CDR1 and CDR2 are MGHRA and YSYEKL. CDR3 size: 16 residues. V shed 1 base, J shed 6 bases, and the junction held 9 bases outside the gene matches. As DNA, the CDR3 is TGCGCCAGCAGCCAAGCCCTAATTTGGACAGGCAATGAGCAGTTCTTC. It is translated as CASSQALIWTGNEQFF.

The V and J genes are TRBV28 and TRBJ2-1, with a weak D call TRBD2 (5 bases). This CDR3 region has 12 residues. The germline V gene encodes CDR1 MDHEN and CDR2 SYDVKM. Trimming left V 6 bases short and J 9 bases short, with 12 bases between. The CDR3 sequence: CASRLVRGEQFF. Written as DNA, the CDR3 is TGTGCCAGCAGACTAGTCCGGGGTGAGCAGTTCTTC.

This chain links TRBV10-3 with TRBJ2-6, with TRBD1 matching 8 bases. Germline V lookup: CDR1 ENHRY, CDR2 SYGVKD. This CDR3 contains 17 residues. With V trimmed by 7 bases and J by 2 bases, 10 bases remained unmatched. CDR3 in amino acids: CAIKGLDRGAGANVLTF. CDR3 sequence (DNA): TGTGCCATCAAAGGTTTAGACAGGGGAGCTGGGGCCAACGTCCTGACTTTC.

The rearrangement links TRBV7-9 to TRBJ2-1, with TRBD1 matching 9 bases. After removal of 4 bases from V and 4 bases from J, the junction contained 5 bases not matched to a gene. The length of the CDR3 is 15 residues. Germline V gene sequence: CDR1 SEHNR, CDR2 FQNEAQ (reference sequence). The CDR3 here is CASSSPGQGYNEQFF. CDR3 sequence (DNA): TGTGCCAGCAGCTCCCCGGGACAGGGATACAATGAGCAGTTCTTC.

V and J are TRBV5-1 and TRBJ1-1; D is perhaps TRBD1 (5 bases). Looked up from germline, CDR1 is SGHRS and CDR2 is YFSETQ. This CDR3 has 14 residues. The V end was cut by 4 bases, the J end by 0 bases, with 10 bases between. The CDR3 loop is CASSPGLLNTEAFF. The CDR3 DNA reads as TGCGCCAGCAGCCCGGGACTCTTGAACACTGAAGCTTTCTTT.

This sequence joins TRBV5-6 and TRBJ1-1, with D perhaps matching TRBD1 (5 bases). Per the germline V gene, CDR1 is SGHDT and CDR2 is YYEEEE. This CDR3 contains 13 residues. V gave up 4 bases and J gave up 7 bases, with 14 bases separating them. Written as DNA, the CDR3 is TGTGCCAGCAGCGCCGACAGTCCCCTTGAAGCTTTCTTT. This encodes CASSADSPLEAFF.

The V and J genes are TRBV7-9 and TRBJ2-3, with 7 bases identical to TRBD1. This CDR3 comprises 16 residues. Germline CDR1 reads SEHNR; CDR2 reads FQNEAQ (reference sequence). V lost 5 bases to trimming and J lost 6 bases; unmatched junction nucleotides: 14. CDR3 coding DNA: TGTGCCAGCAGCCAACAGACAGGGTGGGGCTCGGATACGCAGTATTTT. Translating gives CASSQQTGWGSDTQYF. The whole variable domain, remainder taken from reference TRBV7-9 and TRBJ2-3, is DTGVSQNPRHKITKRGQNVTFRCDPISEHNRLYWYRQTLGQGPEFLTYFQNEAQLEKSRLLSDRFSAERPKGSFSTLEIQRTEQGDSAMYLCASSQQTGWGSDTQYFGPGTRLTVL.

V usage is TRBV27 and J usage is TRBJ2-7, with D perhaps TRBD2 (5 bases). Trimming pared 7 bases from V and 1 base from J, leaving 20 bases between. Germline CDR1 reads MNHEY; CDR2 reads SMNVEV (reference sequence). The CDR3 loop spans 16 amino acids. The CDR3 nucleotides are TGTGCCAGCACCCCCGCGGGCTCGCGGATATCCTACGAGCAGTACTTC. This encodes CASTPAGSRISYEQYF.

This rearrangement joins TRBV29-1 to TRBJ2-3; 7 bases map to TRBD2. Germline trimming cut 5 bases from V and 4 bases from J; bases unmatched to any gene: 3. The CDR3 is 12 residues long. The V gene's germline CDR1 is SQVTM and CDR2 ANQGSEA. The CDR3 protein is CSVYGLADTQYF. The CDR3 coding sequence is TGCAGCGTTTATGGACTAGCAGATACGCAGTATTTT.

The chain couples TRBV7-9 to TRBJ1-1; 9 bases agree with TRBD1. V shed 1 base, J shed 7 bases, and the junction held 7 bases outside the gene matches. The CDR3 is 15 amino acids. Germline V gives CDR1 SEHNR, CDR2 FQNEAQ (reference sequence). The CDR3 region is CASSLGWDRVSEAFF. CDR3 nucleotides: TGTGCCAGCAGCTTAGGGTGGGACAGGGTAAGTGAAGCTTTCTTT.

The V and J genes are TRBV9 and TRBJ1-6; TRBD1 matches at 7 bases. From germline, CDR1 is SGDLS and CDR2 YYNGEE. This CDR3 region has 18 residues. V lost 1 base, J lost 0 bases, and 7 bases stayed unmatched. The CDR3 region has the DNA TGTGCCAGCAGCGTACCGGGACAGCCGAGCTCCTATAATTCACCCCTCCACTTT. Its translation: CASSVPGQPSSYNSPLHF.

The chain joins TRBV5-1 to TRBJ1-5; D unclear. V lost 0 bases and J lost 0, with 7 bases in between. CDR3 size: 15 residues. Germline V gene data show CDR1 as SGHRS and CDR2 as YFSETQ. The CDR3 sequence is CASSLAPSSNQPQHF. CDR3 in DNA: TGCGCCAGCAGCTTGGCTCCGTCTAGCAATCAGCCCCAGCATTTT.

V gene TRBV19 combines with J gene TRBJ1-4; D gene uncertain. The CDR3 covers 16 residues. From germline, CDR1 is LNHDA and CDR2 SQIVND (reference sequence). V dropped 3 bases and J dropped 7 bases, with 18 bases sitting between them. The CDR3 protein is CASSILRGSPIEKLFF. The CDR3 nucleotides read TGTGCCAGTAGTATTCTTCGAGGTAGCCCGATTGAAAAACTGTTTTTT.

The chain links TRBV29-1 to TRBJ1-2; D is unclear. Trimming took off 7 bases at V and 4 bases at J, with 22 bases between the two ends. This CDR3 comprises 15 residues. CDR1 is SQVTM, CDR2 ANQGSEA, per germline. Here the CDR3 reads CSALLNGMGGYGYTF. CDR3 sequence (DNA): TGCAGCGCCTTGTTGAACGGCATGGGAGGCTATGGCTACACCTTC.

The J gene is TRBJ2-7, the V gene TRBV10-3; 9 bases fit TRBD2. This CDR3 comprises 15 residues. Germline CDR1 reads ENHRY; CDR2 reads SYGVKD. Trimming at V came to 3 bases and at J to 0 bases, leaving 3 bases not matched to a gene. The CDR3 protein is CAISDWTSDSYEQYF. The CDR3 DNA reads TGTGCCATCAGTGATTGGACTAGCGACTCCTACGAGCAGTACTTC.

The V gene is TRBV27, the J gene TRBJ2-7; 11 bases fit TRBD1. Germline V gene sequence: CDR1 MNHEY, CDR2 SMNVEV (reference sequence). The CDR3 consists of 15 residues. V trimming: 2 bases; J trimming: 7 bases; junction bases outside the gene matches: 7. Here the CDR3 reads CASSLMGQGVGEQYF. As DNA, the CDR3 is TGTGCCAGCAGTTTAATGGGACAGGGGGTCGGAGAGCAGTACTTC.

V gene TRBV28 combines with J gene TRBJ1-3; TRBD1 might be the D (5 bases). The CDR3 covers 14 residues. Germline CDR1 reads MDHEN; CDR2 reads SYDVKM. V was pared by 1 base and J by 4 bases, with 8 bases between. Written as DNA, the CDR3 is TGTGCCAGCAGTTTATTAGGGGCCGGAAACACCATATATTTT. Translation: CASSLLGAGNTIYF.

The chain is built from TRBV28 and TRBJ2-1; D is unclear. Germline V gives CDR1 MDHEN, CDR2 SYDVKM. The CDR3 covers 14 residues. V was pared by 5 bases and J by 6 bases, with 14 bases between. In nucleotides, the CDR3 is TGTGCCAGCAGTCAAAGTCCTAGTTCCAATGAGCAGTTCTTC. It specifies CASSQSPSSNEQFF.

This clone was seen only a few times. The chain couples TRBV25-1 to TRBJ2-2; 7 bases fit TRBD1. Trimming removed 6 bases from V and 4 bases from J; junction bases left unmatched: 8. This CDR3 spans 15 amino acids. Looked up from germline, CDR1 is MGHDK and CDR2 is SYGVNS. In nucleotides, the CDR3 is TGTGCCAGCAGAGGTACAGGGGAGAGCACCGGGGAGCTGTTTTTT. Protein: CASRGTGESTGELFF.

The V gene is TRBV28, the J gene TRBJ1-4; D is perhaps TRBD1 (6 bases). Germline V gene data show CDR1 as MDHEN and CDR2 as SYDVKM. V shed 5 bases and J shed 10 bases, with 20 bases lying between them. This CDR3 contains 15 residues. The DNA for the CDR3 is TGTGCCAGCAGTCAAATCGACAGGCTGCATGGAAAACTGTTTTTT. Translating gives CASSQIDRLHGKLFF.

V gene TRBV28 combines with J gene TRBJ2-1, with D maybe TRBD2 (5 bases). Trimming stripped 1 base from V and 10 bases from J, with 17 bases between. This CDR3 spans 15 amino acids. Germline-derived CDR1 and CDR2 are MDHEN and SYDVKM. CDR3 region: CASSLSPPSRLEQFF. CDR3 nucleotides: TGTGCCAGCAGTTTATCCCCTCCTTCACGACTAGAGCAGTTCTTC.

The V gene is TRBV7-8, the J gene TRBJ1-3; no definite D call. CDR3 length: 16 amino acids. V was cut by 2 bases and J by 0 bases, with 11 bases left in between. CDR1 is SGHVS, CDR2 FQNEAQ, per germline. The CDR3 here is CASSLSQQFSGNTIYF. The CDR3 nucleotides are TGTGCCAGCAGCTTATCCCAACAGTTCTCTGGAAACACCATATATTTT.